These 18 T cell receptor beta chains were sequenced from one sample in a study of blood T cell repertoires in COVID-19. The repertoire was sequenced with immunoSEQ multiplex PCR; TCRdb's copy has only in-frame clones and lacks some. Here the sample spans 200,000 to 300,000 clones, roughly 88% being singletons. The material sequenced was peripheral blood. The origin of the receptors is a man older than 75 with acute or convalescent COVID-19.

The rearrangement joins TRBV9 to TRBJ1-1; D not resolved. Germline-derived CDR1 and CDR2 are SGDLS and YYNGEE. The CDR3 spans 14 residues. V lost 1 base to trimming and J lost 0 bases, with 7 bases between them. CDR3 protein: CASSVHTVNTEAFF. CDR3 bases: TGTGCCAGCAGCGTACATACGGTGAACACTGAAGCTTTCTTT.

The V and J genes are TRBV7-9 and TRBJ2-5; 10 nucleotides line up with TRBD1. V was pared by 7 bases and J by 2 bases, with 4 bases of the junction left unmatched. The CDR3 is 14 amino acids. Germline loops: CDR1 SEHNR, CDR2 FQNEAQ (reference sequence). The CDR3 is CASNPGQGQETQYF. The CDR3 nucleotides read TGTGCCAGCAACCCGGGACAGGGGCAAGAGACCCAGTACTTC.

The gene calls are TRBV29-1 and TRBJ2-1, with D unclear. The CDR3 is made up of 14 amino acids. Germline CDR1 reads SQVTM; CDR2 reads ANQGSEA. V dropped 2 bases and J dropped 0 bases, with 8 bases sitting between them. The CDR3 DNA follows: TGCAGCGTTGAAACAGTTAGCTCCTACAATGAGCAGTTCTTC. This sequence encodes CSVETVSSYNEQFF.

The chain joins TRBV28 to TRBJ2-7; TRBD1 matches 10 bases. The trim removed 6 bases at V and 5 bases at J, leaving 13 bases unmatched. CDR1 is MDHEN, CDR2 SYDVKM, per germline. The CDR3 covers 16 residues. CDR3: CASRIVGTGVRHEQYF. DNA of the CDR3: TGTGCCAGCAGGATTGTCGGGACAGGGGTTCGACACGAGCAGTACTTC.

The chain joins TRBV4-1 to TRBJ1-5, with D uncertain. Looked up from germline, CDR1 is MGHRA and CDR2 is YSYEKL. The CDR3 is 15 residues long. V shed 0 bases and J shed 5 bases, with 11 bases lying between them. The CDR3 DNA follows: TGCGCCAGCAGCCAAGAAAGTCTGAGGGATCAGCCCCAGCATTTT. It codes for CASSQESLRDQPQHF.

The CDR3 nucleotides read TGTGCCAGCAGCCAACTTAAGACAGGGAAGAACACCGGGGAGCTGTTTTTT. As protein: CASSQLKTGKNTGELFF. The chain has TRBV5-6 and TRBJ2-2; 7 nucleotides line up with TRBD1. The CDR3 sequence is 17 residues long. Losses at the gene ends were 4 bases for V and 1 base for J; bases not matched to a gene: 10. Germline V gene lookup returns CDR1 SGHDT and CDR2 YYEEEE.

This clone was counted a single time. This chain links TRBV25-1 with TRBJ1-1; 7 bases line up with TRBD1. Germline V gives CDR1 MGHDK, CDR2 SYGVNS. The CDR3 runs 14 residues. V trimming: 8 bases; J trimming: 5 bases; junction bases outside the gene matches: 11. CDR3 sequence: CASLPQGESTEAFF. The CDR3 DNA is TGTGCCAGCCTGCCTCAGGGGGAGTCTACTGAAGCTTTCTTT.

The chain uses TRBV10-3 and TRBJ2-1; 15 bases align to TRBD2. Germline V gene data show CDR1 as ENHRY and CDR2 as SYGVKD. V lost 9 bases and J lost 6; bases outside the gene matches: 3. The length of the CDR3 is 14 residues. CDR3 nucleotides: TGTGCCATGGGACTAGCGGGAGGAACCAATGAGCAGTTCTTC. Its protein product is CAMGLAGGTNEQFF.

The CDR3 nucleotides are TGTGCCAGCAGTTCCTCCGGACAGTTTAACTACACCTTC. It codes for CASSSSGQFNYTF. This rearrangement joins TRBV28 to TRBJ1-2, with D maybe TRBD1 (6 bases). V was shortened by 4 bases and J by 10 bases, with 16 bases between the two germline ends. CDR1 and CDR2 from the germline V gene are MDHEN and SYDVKM. The CDR3 is 13 amino acids.

This clone showed up just once. The J gene is TRBJ2-2, the V gene TRBV25-1; 11 nucleotides match TRBD2. This CDR3 contains 17 residues. Per the germline V gene, CDR1 is MGHDK and CDR2 is SYGVNS. Losses at the gene ends were 10 bases for V and 3 bases for J; bases not matched to a gene: 13. Here the CDR3 DNA reads TGTGCCATCTTCCTTATAGCGGGGGGGCTTGACACCGGGGAGCTGTTTTTT. Residues: CAIFLIAGGLDTGELFF.

The chain links TRBV5-6 to TRBJ2-5, with D hard to call. Germline loops: CDR1 SGHDT, CDR2 YYEEEE. The CDR3 covers 13 residues. The V end was cut by 4 bases, the J end by 4 bases, with 11 bases between. CDR3 loop: CASSDGVVETQYF. CDR3 nucleotides: TGTGCCAGCAGCGACGGAGTAGTAGAGACCCAGTACTTC.

This clone was picked up one time. This chain uses TRBV20-1 with TRBJ1-1; D unresolved. CDR3 size: 11 residues. Germline values: CDR1 DFQATT, CDR2 SNEGSKA (reference sequence). The CDR3 DNA is TGCACCGGTCCTATGAACACTGAAGCTTTCTTT. Its translation: CTGPMNTEAFF.

This chain joins TRBV21-1 and TRBJ1-2. TRBV21-1 is designated a pseudogene. The CDR3 covers 14 residues. The CDR3, as DNA: TGTGCCAGCAGCCCGCTAGAATTGTGGTTTGGCTACACCTTC. It encodes CASSPLELWFGYTF.

The V and J genes are TRBV5-1 and TRBJ2-7, with unresolved D. V was trimmed by 0 bases and J by 5 bases, leaving 3 bases between them. CDR3 length: 11 residues. Germline V gene sequence: CDR1 SGHRS, CDR2 YFSETQ. CDR3 amino acids: CASSLVNEQYF. The DNA of the CDR3 is TGCGCCAGCAGCTTGGTCAACGAGCAGTACTTC.

The rearrangement links TRBV27 to TRBJ2-2; 8 nucleotides agree with TRBD1. CDR3 size: 16 residues. V lost 5 bases to trimming and J lost 6 bases; unmatched junction nucleotides: 11. Germline V lookup: CDR1 MNHEY, CDR2 SMNVEV (reference sequence). The CDR3 protein is CASSSGRQGRSGELFF. CDR3 nucleotides: TGTGCCAGCAGTAGTGGGAGACAGGGGCGATCCGGGGAGCTGTTTTTT.

The J gene is TRBJ1-5, the V gene TRBV18; D call uncertain. The CDR3 totals 15 residues. V lost 3 bases and J lost 7, with 16 bases in between. The germline V gene encodes CDR1 KGHSH and CDR2 LQKENI. CDR3 DNA sequence: TGTGCCAGCTCACCCTCCGGGGTACGGGGACAGCCCCAGCATTTT. This encodes CASSPSGVRGQPQHF.

This chain links TRBV28 with TRBJ1-5; D is perhaps TRBD1 (6 bases). The V gene lost 5 bases and the J gene lost 7 bases, with 21 bases spanning the gap. This CDR3 has 16 amino acids. Per germline, CDR1 MDHEN and CDR2 SYDVKM. The CDR3 sequence is CASSPLTGSGGQPQHF. The CDR3 DNA sequence: TGTGCCAGCAGTCCACTGACAGGTTCTGGGGGACAGCCCCAGCATTTT.

The gene calls are TRBV27 and TRBJ2-3; D is possibly TRBD1 (6 bases). V was trimmed by 5 bases and J by 3 bases, leaving 18 bases between them. Germline CDR1 and CDR2: MNHEY and SMNVEV (reference sequence). The CDR3 length is 16 residues. DNA of the CDR3: TGTGCCAGCAGTCAGATGACAGGACGGGGTACAGATACGCAGTATTTT. It is translated as CASSQMTGRGTDTQYF.